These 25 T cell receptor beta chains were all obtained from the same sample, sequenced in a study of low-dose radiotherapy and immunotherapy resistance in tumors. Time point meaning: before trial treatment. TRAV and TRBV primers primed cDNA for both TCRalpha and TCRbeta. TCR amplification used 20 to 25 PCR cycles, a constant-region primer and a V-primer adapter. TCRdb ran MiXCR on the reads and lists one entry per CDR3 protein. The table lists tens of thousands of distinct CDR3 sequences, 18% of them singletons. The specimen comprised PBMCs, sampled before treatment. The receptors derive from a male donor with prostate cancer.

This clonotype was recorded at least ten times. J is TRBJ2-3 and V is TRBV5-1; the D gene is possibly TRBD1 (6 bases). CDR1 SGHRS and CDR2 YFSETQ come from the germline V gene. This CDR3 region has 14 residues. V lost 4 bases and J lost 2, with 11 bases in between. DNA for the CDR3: TGCGCCAGCAGCCTCGGACAGAACACAGATACGCAGTATTTT. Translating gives CASSLGQNTDTQYF. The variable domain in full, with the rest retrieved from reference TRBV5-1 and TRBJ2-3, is KAGVTQTPRYLIKTRGQQVTLSCSPISGHRSVSWYQQTPGQGLQFLFEYFSETQRNKGNFPGRFSGRQFSNSRSEMNVSTLELGDSALYLCASSLGQNTDTQYFGPGTRLTVL.

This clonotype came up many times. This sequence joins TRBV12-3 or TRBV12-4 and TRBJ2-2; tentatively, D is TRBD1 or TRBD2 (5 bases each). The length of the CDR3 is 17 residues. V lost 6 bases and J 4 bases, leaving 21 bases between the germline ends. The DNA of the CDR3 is TGTGCCAGCAGGCATGGGGGATGGACTCGAAGCACCGGGGAGCTGTTTTTT. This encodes CASRHGGWTRSTGELFF.

The CDR3 is CASSVLEGGPGYTF. CDR3 nucleotides: TGTGCCAGCAGCGTACTTGAGGGTGGGCCTGGCTACACCTTC. The rearrangement uses TRBV9 and TRBJ1-2, with D unclear. Trimming took off 1 base at V and 7 bases at J, with 14 bases between the two ends. Per the germline V gene, CDR1 is SGDLS and CDR2 is YYNGEE. The CDR3 spans 14 residues.

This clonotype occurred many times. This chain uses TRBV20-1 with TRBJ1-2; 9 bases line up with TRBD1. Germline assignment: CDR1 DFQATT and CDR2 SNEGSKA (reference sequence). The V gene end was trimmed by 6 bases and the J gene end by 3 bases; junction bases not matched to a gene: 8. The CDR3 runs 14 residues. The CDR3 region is CSAPPGQGDYGYTF. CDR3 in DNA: TGCAGTGCCCCACCGGGACAGGGTGACTATGGCTACACCTTC.

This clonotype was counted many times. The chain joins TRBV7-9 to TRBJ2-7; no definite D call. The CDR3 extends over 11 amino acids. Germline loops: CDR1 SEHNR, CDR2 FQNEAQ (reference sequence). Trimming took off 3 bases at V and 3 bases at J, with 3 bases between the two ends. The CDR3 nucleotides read TGTGCCAGCAGCTTCAACTACGAGCAGTACTTC. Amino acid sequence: CASSFNYEQYF. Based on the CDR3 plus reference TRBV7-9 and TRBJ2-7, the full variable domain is DTGVSQNPRHKITKRGQNVTFRCDPISEHNRLYWYRQTLGQGPEFLTYFQNEAQLEKSRLLSDRFSAERPKGSFSTLEIQRTEQGDSAMYLCASSFNYEQYFGPGTRLTVT.

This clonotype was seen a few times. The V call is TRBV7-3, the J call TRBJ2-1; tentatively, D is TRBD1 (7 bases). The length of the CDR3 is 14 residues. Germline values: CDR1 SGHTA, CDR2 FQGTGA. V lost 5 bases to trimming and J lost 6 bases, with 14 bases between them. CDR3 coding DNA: TGTGCCAGCAGCCGTCAGGGGGGCTTCAATGAGCAGTTCTTC. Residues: CASSRQGGFNEQFF.

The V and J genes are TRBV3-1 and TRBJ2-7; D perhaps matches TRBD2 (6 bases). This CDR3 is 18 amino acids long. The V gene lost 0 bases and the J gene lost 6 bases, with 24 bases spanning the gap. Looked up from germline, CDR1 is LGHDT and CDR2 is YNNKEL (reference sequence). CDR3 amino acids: CASSQERLWRAGRCEQYF. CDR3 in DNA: TGTGCCAGCAGCCAAGAGAGGTTATGGAGGGCCGGCCGGTGCGAGCAGTACTTC.

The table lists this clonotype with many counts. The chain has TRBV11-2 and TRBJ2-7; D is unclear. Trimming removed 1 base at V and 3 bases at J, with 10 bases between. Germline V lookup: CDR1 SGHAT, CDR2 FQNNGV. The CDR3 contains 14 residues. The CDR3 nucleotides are TGTGCCAGCAGCTTAGCCGGAAGGGACTACGAGCAGTACTTC. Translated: CASSLAGRDYEQYF.

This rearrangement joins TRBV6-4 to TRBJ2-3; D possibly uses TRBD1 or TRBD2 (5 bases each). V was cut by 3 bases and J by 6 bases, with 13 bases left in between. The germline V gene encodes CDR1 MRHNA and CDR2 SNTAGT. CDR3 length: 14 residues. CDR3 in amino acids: CASSEAGGSDTQYF. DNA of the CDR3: TGTGCCAGCAGTGAAGCTGGGGGATCCGATACGCAGTATTTT.

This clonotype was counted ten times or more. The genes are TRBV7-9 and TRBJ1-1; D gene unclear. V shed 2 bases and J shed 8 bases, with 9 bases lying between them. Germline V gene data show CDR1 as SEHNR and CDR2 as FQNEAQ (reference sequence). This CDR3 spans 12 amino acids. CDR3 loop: CASSLTPQEAFF. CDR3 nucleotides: TGTGCCAGCAGCTTAACCCCGCAAGAAGCTTTCTTT. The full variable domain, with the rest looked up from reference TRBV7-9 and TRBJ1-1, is DTGVSQNPRHKITKRGQNVTFRCDPISEHNRLYWYRQTLGQGPEFLTYFQNEAQLEKSRLLSDRFSAERPKGSFSTLEIQRTEQGDSAMYLCASSLTPQEAFFGQGTRLTVV.

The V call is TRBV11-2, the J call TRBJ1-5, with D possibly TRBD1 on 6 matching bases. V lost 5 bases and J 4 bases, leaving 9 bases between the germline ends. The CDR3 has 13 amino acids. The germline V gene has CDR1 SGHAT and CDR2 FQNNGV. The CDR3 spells CASSADRNQPQHF. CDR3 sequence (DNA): TGTGCCAGCAGCGCCGACAGGAATCAGCCCCAGCATTTT.

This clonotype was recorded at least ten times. The CDR3 protein is CATSRDLEIQETQYF. The CDR3 nucleotides read TGTGCCACCAGCAGAGATCTAGAAATCCAAGAGACCCAGTACTTC. V gene TRBV15 combines with J gene TRBJ2-5; D is ambiguous. Per the germline V gene, CDR1 is LNHNV and CDR2 is YYDKDF (reference sequence). This CDR3 region has 15 residues. V was pared by 0 bases and J by 1 base, with 9 bases between.

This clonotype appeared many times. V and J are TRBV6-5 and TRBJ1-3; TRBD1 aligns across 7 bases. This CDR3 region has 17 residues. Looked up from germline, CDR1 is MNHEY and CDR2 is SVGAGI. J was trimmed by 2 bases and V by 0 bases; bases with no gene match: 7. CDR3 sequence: CASSYSGTDRAGNTIYF. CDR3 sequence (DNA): TGTGCCAGCAGTTACTCGGGCACAGACAGGGCTGGAAACACCATATATTTT.

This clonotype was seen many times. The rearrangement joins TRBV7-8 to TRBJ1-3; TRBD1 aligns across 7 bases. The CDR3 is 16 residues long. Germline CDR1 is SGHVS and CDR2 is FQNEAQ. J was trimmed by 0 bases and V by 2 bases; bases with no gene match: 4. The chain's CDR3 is CASSLRGGLSGNTIYF. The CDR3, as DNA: TGTGCCAGCAGCTTAAGAGGGGGCCTCTCTGGAAACACCATATATTTT.

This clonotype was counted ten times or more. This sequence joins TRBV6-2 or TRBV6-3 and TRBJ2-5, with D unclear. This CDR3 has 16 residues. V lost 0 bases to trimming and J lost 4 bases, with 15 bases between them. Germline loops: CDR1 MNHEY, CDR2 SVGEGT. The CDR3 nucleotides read TGTGCCAGCAGTTACTCCCTAGACGACCTGGGAGAGACCCAGTACTTC. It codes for CASSYSLDDLGETQYF.

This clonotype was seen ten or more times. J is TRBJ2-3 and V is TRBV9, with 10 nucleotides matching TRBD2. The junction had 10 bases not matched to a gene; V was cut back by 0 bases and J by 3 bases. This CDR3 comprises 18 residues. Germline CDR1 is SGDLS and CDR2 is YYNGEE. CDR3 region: CASSVGEAAGGWTDTQYF. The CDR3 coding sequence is TGTGCCAGCAGCGTAGGGGAAGCAGCGGGGGGGTGGACAGATACGCAGTATTTT.

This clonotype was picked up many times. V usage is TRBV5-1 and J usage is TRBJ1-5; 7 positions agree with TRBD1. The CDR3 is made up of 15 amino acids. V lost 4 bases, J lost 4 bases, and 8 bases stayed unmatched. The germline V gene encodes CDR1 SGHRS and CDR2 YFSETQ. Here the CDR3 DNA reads TGCGCCAGCAGCCCCAGGGGGGGGCGGAATCAGCCCCAGCATTTT. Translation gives CASSPRGGRNQPQHF.

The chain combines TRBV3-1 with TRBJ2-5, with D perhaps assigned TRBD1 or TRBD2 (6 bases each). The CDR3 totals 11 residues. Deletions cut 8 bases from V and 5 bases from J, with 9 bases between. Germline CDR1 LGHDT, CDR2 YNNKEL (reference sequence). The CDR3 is CASGGLETQYF. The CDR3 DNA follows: TGTGCCAGCGGGGGGCTCGAGACCCAGTACTTC.

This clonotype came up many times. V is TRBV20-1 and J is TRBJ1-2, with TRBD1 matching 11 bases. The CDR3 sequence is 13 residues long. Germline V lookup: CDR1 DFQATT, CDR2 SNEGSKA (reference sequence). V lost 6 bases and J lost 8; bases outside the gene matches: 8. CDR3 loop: CSARTGGFMGYTF. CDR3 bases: TGCAGTGCCCGGACAGGGGGCTTTATGGGCTACACCTTC.

The CDR3 DNA reads TGTGCCAGCAGCTTAGACAGGACTACCTACGAGCAGTACTTC. Protein: CASSLDRTTYEQYF. The chain carries TRBV7-2 and TRBJ2-7; D perhaps matches TRBD2 (6 bases). This CDR3 has 14 residues. CDR1 and CDR2 (germline): SGHTA, FQGNSA. V dropped 1 base and J dropped 2 bases, with 9 bases sitting between them.

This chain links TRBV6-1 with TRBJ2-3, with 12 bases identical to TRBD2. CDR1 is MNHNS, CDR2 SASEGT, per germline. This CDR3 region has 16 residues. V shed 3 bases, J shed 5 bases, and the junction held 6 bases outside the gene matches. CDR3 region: CASSEASGGAGDTQYF. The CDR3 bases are TGTGCCAGCAGTGAGGCTAGCGGGGGGGCCGGAGATACGCAGTATTTT.

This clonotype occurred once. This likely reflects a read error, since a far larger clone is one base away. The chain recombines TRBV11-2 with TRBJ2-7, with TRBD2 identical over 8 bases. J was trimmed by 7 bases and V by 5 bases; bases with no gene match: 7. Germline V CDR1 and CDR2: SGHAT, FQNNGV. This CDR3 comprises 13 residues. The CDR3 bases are TGTGCCAGCAGCGTCAGCGGGGGTGATGAGCAGTACTTC. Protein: CASSVSGGDEQYF.

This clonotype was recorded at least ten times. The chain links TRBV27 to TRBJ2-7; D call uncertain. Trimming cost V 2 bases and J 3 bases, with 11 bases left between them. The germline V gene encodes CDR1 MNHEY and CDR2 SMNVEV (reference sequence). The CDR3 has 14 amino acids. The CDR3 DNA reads TGTGCCAGCAGTTTAATGGGAATGAACTACGAGCAGTACTTC. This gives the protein CASSLMGMNYEQYF.

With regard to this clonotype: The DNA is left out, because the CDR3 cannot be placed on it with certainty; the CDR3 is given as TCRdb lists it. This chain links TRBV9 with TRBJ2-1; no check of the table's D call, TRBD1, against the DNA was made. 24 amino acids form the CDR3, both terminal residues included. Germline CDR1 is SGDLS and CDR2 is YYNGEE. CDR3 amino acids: CASTNQTSLYFCASSPGQINEQFF.

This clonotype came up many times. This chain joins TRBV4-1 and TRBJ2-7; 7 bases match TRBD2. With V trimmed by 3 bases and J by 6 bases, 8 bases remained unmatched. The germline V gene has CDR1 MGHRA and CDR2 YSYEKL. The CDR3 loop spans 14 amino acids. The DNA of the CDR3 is TGCGCCAGCAGCCACGCGAACCGCGGGGGCGAGCAGTACTTC. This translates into CASSHANRGGEQYF.